Following are 9 T cell receptor beta chains from one sample sequenced in a study of PD-1 blockade in classical Hodgkin lymphoma. TCRdb's table, derived via immunoSEQ multiplex PCR, lists solely in-frame clones and lacks some. The profile shows under 30,000 clones, roughly 85% of them singletons. In every patient, relapse followed autologous stem cell transplantation, while exposure to brentuximab vedotin differed. Magnetic negative selection purified CD4+ T cells from thawed PBMCs. This specimen consisted of CD4+ T cells from blood, obtained at baseline. These receptor sequences come from a human donor with classical Hodgkin lymphoma.

This rearrangement joins TRBV29-1 to TRBJ2-1; no firm D call. The CDR3 is made up of 14 amino acids. Looked up from germline, CDR1 is SQVTM and CDR2 is ANQGSEA. The ends were cut back, 4 bases at V and 0 bases at J, with 10 bases in the middle. DNA for the CDR3: TGCAGCGTTGGAGGTGGGGTCTCCTACAATGAGCAGTTCTTC. Translation: CSVGGGVSYNEQFF.

The V call is TRBV27, the J call TRBJ1-4; the D is unclear. CDR3 length equals 18 residues. With 5 bases removed from V and 3 bases from J, the gap between germline ends came to 22 bases. Germline V CDR1 and CDR2: MNHEY, SMNVEV (reference sequence). The CDR3 bases are TGTGCCAGCAGTCTTACACGGCCTTTTGGTACGTCTAATGAAAAACTGTTTTTT. Translating gives CASSLTRPFGTSNEKLFF.

The rearrangement uses TRBV6-5 and TRBJ2-3, with 12 bases fitting TRBD2. V dropped 5 bases and J dropped 5; count of bases not matched to a gene: 5. Germline V CDR1 and CDR2: MNHEY, SVGAGI. This CDR3 region has 15 residues. CDR3: CASSPSGRAGDTQYF. The CDR3 nucleotides are TGTGCCAGCAGTCCTAGCGGGAGGGCCGGAGATACGCAGTATTTT.

V gene TRBV6-5 combines with J gene TRBJ1-1; D uncertain. This CDR3 has 12 amino acids. With 2 bases removed from V and 3 bases from J, the gap between germline ends came to 4 bases. The germline gives CDR1 MNHEY, CDR2 SVGAGI. The CDR3 reads CASSYVDTEAFF. DNA of the CDR3: TGTGCCAGCAGTTACGTGGACACTGAAGCTTTCTTT.

The chain employs TRBV25-1 and TRBJ1-2; no definite D call. Trimming took off 2 bases at V and 6 bases at J, with 13 bases between the two ends. Looked up from germline, CDR1 is MGHDK and CDR2 is SYGVNS. The CDR3 covers 14 residues. CDR3 sequence: CASSELKARNGYTF. DNA for the CDR3: TGTGCCAGCAGTGAACTTAAGGCAAGGAATGGCTACACCTTC.

This clone is a singleton in its sample. V and J are TRBV15 and TRBJ1-2, with D maybe TRBD1 (6 bases). The V gene lost 3 bases and the J gene lost 2 bases, with 19 bases spanning the gap. CDR1 is LNHNV, CDR2 YYDKDF, per germline (reference sequence). The CDR3 covers 17 residues. CDR3 sequence: CATSRGGAGTQNYGYTF. The CDR3 DNA is TGTGCCACCAGCAGGGGGGGGGCCGGGACACAGAACTATGGCTACACCTTC. Full variable domain (missing parts from reference TRBV15 and TRBJ1-2): DAMVIQNPRYQVTQFGKPVTLSCSQTLNHNVMYWYQQKSSQAPKLLFHYYDKDFNNEADTPDNFQSRRPNTSFCFLDIRSPGLGDTAMYLCATSRGGAGTQNYGYTFGSGTRLTVV.

The CDR3, as DNA: TGTGCCAGCAGCCCCCCGACTAGTGGAGAGACCCAGTACTTC. Its translation is CASSPPTSGETQYF. The chain has TRBV5-4 and TRBJ2-5, with D perhaps TRBD2 (6 bases). V dropped 4 bases and J dropped 4 bases, with 14 bases sitting between them. There are 14 residues in the CDR3. The germline V gene has CDR1 SGHNT and CDR2 YYREEE (reference sequence).

The sample holds a few counts of this clone. The chain is built from TRBV6-6 and TRBJ1-5; the match to TRBD1 covers 8 bases. The CDR3 sequence is 16 residues long. V was pared by 2 bases and J by 5 bases, with 8 bases of the junction left unmatched. Germline CDR1 and CDR2: MNHNY and SVGAGI (reference sequence). In DNA form, the CDR3 reads TGTGCCAGCAGTTACGCGGTTGGACAGGGTGATCAGCCCCAGCATTTT. This codes for CASSYAVGQGDQPQHF.

J is TRBJ2-7 and V is TRBV19; the D gene is possibly TRBD1 (5 bases). Germline-derived CDR1 and CDR2 are LNHDA and SQIVND (reference sequence). V gave up 3 bases and J gave up 5 bases, with 14 bases separating them. The CDR3 spans 14 residues. CDR3 in amino acids: CASSITQGGDEQYF. CDR3 DNA: TGTGCCAGTAGTATCACGCAGGGCGGCGACGAGCAGTACTTC. Using reference TRBV19 and TRBJ2-7 for the parts outside the CDR3, the full variable domain is DGGITQSPKYLFRKEGQNVTLSCEQNLNHDAMYWYRQDPGQGLRLIYYSQIVNDFQKGDIAEGYSVSREKKESFPLTVTSAQKNPTAFYLCASSITQGGDEQYFGPGTRLTVT.